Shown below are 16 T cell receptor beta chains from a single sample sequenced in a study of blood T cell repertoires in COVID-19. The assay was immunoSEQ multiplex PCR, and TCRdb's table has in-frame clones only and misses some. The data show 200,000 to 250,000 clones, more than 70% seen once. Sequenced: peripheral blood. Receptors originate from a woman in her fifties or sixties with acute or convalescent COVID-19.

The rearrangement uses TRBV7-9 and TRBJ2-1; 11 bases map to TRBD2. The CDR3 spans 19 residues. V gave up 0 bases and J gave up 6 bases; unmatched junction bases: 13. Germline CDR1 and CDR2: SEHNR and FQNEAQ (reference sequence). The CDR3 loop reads CASSLASTSGTNVGNEQFF. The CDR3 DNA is TGTGCCAGCAGCTTAGCCTCGACTAGCGGGACTAACGTGGGCAATGAGCAGTTCTTC.

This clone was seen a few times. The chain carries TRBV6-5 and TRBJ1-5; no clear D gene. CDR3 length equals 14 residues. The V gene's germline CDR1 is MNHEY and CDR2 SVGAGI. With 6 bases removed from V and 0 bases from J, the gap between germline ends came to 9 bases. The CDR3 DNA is TGTGCCAGCAGCCCGGAGCTTAGCAATCAGCCCCAGCATTTT. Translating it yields CASSPELSNQPQHF.

This CDR3 reads CASGGILATNEKLFF. CDR3 in DNA: TGTGCCAGCGGGGGCATCCTGGCAACTAATGAAAAACTGTTTTTT. The chain carries TRBV2 and TRBJ1-4, with D possibly TRBD1 on 6 matching bases. Germline CDR1 SNHLY, CDR2 FYNNEI. Trimming took 8 bases from V and 0 from J, leaving 13 bases between them. The CDR3 has 15 residues.

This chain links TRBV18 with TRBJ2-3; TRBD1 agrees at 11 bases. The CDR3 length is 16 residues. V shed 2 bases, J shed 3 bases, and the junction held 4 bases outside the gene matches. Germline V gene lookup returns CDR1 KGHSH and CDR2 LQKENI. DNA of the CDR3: TGTGCCAGCTCACCAAGGACAGGGGGCAGGACAGATACGCAGTATTTT. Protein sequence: CASSPRTGGRTDTQYF.

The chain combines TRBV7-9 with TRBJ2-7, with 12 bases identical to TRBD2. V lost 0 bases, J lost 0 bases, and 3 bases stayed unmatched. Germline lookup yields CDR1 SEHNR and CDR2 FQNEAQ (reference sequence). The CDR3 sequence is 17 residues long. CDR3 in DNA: TGTGCCAGCAGCTTAGCACTAGCGGGGGGCGGCTCCTACGAGCAGTACTTC. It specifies CASSLALAGGGSYEQYF.

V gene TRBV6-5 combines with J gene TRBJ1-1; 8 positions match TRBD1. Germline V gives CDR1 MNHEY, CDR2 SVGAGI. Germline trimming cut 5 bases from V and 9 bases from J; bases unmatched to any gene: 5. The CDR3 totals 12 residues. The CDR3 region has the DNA TGTGCCAGCAGTCCGACAGGGGATCAAGCTTTCTTT. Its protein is CASSPTGDQAFF.

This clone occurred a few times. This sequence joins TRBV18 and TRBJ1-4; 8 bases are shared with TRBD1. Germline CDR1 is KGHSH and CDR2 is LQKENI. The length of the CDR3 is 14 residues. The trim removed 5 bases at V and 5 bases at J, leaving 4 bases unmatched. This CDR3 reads CASSIQGGNEKLFF. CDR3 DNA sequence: TGTGCCAGCTCAATACAGGGGGGAAATGAAAAACTGTTTTTT.

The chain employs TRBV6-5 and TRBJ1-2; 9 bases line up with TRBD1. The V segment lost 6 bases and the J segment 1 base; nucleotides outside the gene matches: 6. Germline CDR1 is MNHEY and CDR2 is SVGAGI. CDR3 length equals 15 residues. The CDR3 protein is CASRLQGAYNYGYTF. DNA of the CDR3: TGTGCCAGCAGATTACAGGGGGCGTATAACTATGGCTACACCTTC.

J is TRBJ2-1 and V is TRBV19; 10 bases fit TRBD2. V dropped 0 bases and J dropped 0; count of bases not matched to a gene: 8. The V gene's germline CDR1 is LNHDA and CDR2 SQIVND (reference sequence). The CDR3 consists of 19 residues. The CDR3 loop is CASSIDPTSGLSSYNEQFF. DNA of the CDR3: TGTGCCAGTAGTATAGACCCGACTAGCGGGCTAAGCTCCTACAATGAGCAGTTCTTC.

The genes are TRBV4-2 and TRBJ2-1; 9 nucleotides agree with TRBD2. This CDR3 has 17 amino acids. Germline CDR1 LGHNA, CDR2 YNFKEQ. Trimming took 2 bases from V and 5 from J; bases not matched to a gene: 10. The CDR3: CASSQQFGAGGHNEQFF. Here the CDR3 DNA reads TGTGCCAGCAGCCAACAGTTTGGAGCGGGAGGACACAATGAGCAGTTCTTC.

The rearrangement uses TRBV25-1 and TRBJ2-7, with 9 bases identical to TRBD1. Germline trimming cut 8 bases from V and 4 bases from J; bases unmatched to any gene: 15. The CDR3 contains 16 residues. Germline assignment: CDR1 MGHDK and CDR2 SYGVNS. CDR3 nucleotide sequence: TGTGCCAGCCAACCCACCCCAGGGACAGGGACGTACGAGCAGTACTTC. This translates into CASQPTPGTGTYEQYF.

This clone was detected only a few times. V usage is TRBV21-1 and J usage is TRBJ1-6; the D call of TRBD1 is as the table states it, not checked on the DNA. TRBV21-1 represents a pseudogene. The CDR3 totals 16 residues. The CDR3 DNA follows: TGTGCCAGCAGCAAAGACAGGGGGGAATATAATTCACCCCTCCACTTT. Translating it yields CASSKDRGEYNSPLHF.

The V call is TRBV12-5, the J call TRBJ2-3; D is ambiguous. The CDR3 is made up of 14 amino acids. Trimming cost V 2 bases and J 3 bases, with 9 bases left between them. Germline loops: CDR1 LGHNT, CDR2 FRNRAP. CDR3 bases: TGTGCTAGTGGTTTGAACAGTTATACAGATACGCAGTATTTT. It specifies CASGLNSYTDTQYF.

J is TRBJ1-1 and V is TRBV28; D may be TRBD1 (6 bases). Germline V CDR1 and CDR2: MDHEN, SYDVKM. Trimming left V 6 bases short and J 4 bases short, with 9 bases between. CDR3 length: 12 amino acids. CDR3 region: CASRYRATEAFF. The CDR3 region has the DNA TGTGCCAGCAGGTACAGGGCCACTGAAGCTTTCTTT.

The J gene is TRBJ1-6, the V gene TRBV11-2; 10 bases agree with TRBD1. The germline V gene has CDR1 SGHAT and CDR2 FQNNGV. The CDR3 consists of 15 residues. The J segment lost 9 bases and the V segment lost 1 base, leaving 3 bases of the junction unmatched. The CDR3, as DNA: TGTGCCAGCAGCTTAGGGGGGACAGGGGCTTCACCCCTCCACTTT. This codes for CASSLGGTGASPLHF.

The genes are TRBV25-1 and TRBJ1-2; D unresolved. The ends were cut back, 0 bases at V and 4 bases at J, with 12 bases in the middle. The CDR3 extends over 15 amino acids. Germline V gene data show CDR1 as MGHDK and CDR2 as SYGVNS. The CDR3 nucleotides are TGTGCCAGCAGTGAATATGCCGCCAGTCTCTATGGCTACACCTTC. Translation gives CASSEYAASLYGYTF.